Below, one TCR beta chain is given with its context. The antigen remains unidentified. Produced via immunoSEQ multiplex PCR; TCRdb's table is partial and in-frame only. Among 150,000 to 200,000 clones listed, 88% were seen once. The source of the sample is a study of radiation and T cells in renal cell carcinoma. Points from the study as a whole: Top tumor clonotypes rose in blood 2 weeks post-radiation, then contracted. Baseline intratumoral clonotype presence is unknown without pretreatment biopsies.

Time point given: blood 4 weeks post-SBRT, at nephrectomy. Stated treatment: 15 Gy SBRT to primary tumor, nephrectomy 4 weeks later. Nephrectomy followed 15 Gy stereotactic body radiation by 4 weeks. Blood was sampled at baseline, 2 weeks and 4 weeks after SBRT. The germline V and J ends were trimmed by 5 bases and 1 base, with 6 bases remaining between them. The germline gives CDR1 LNHDA, CDR2 SQIVND (reference sequence). The CDR3 contains 13 residues. This chain links TRBV19 with TRBJ1-5; maybe TRBD1 (5 bases). This material consisted of blood, taken from a patient whose treatment included radiotherapy and nephrectomy. The receptor was derived from a woman aged 45-59 years with renal cell carcinoma. The CDR3 nucleotides are TGTGCCAGTAGTGGGGACAGCAATCAGCCCCAGCATTTT. Translating gives CASSGDSNQPQHF.